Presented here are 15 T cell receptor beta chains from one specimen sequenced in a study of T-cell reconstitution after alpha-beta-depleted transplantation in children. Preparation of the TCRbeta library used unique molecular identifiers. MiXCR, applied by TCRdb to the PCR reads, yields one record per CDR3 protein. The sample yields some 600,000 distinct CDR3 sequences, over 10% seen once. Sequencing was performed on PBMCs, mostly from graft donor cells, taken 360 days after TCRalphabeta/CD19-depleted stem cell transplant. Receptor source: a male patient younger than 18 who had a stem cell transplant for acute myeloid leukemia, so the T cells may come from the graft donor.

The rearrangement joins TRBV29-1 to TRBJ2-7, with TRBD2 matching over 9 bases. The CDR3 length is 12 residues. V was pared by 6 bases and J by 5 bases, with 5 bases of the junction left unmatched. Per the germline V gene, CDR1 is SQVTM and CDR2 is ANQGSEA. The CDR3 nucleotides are TGCAGCGTGGATGGACTAGCGAACGAGCAGTACTTC. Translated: CSVDGLANEQYF.

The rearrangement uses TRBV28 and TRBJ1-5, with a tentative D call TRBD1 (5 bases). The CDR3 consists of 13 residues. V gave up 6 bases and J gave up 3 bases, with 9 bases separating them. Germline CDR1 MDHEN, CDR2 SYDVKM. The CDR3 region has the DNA TGTGCCAGCAGGACAGTTGACAATCAGCCCCAGCATTTT. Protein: CASRTVDNQPQHF.

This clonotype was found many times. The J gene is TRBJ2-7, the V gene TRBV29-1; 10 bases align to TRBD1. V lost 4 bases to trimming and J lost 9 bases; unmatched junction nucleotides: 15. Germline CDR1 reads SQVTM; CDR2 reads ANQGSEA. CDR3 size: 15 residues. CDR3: CSVGDRGAVARSQYF. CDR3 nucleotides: TGCAGCGTTGGGGACAGGGGAGCAGTAGCCCGGTCGCAGTACTTC.

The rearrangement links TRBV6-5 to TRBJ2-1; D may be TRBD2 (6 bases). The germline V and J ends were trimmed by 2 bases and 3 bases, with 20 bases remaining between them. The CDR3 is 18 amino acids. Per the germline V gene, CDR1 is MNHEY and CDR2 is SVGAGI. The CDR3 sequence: CASSYPPRDSLHYNEQFF. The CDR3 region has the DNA TGTGCCAGCAGTTACCCACCCCGGGACTCCCTACACTACAATGAGCAGTTCTTC.

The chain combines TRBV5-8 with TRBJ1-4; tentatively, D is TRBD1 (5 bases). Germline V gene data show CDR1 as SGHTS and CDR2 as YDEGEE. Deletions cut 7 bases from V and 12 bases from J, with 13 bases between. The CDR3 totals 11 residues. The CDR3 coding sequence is TGTGCCAGCGGGGAAATGGGGGAACTGTTTTTT. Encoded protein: CASGEMGELFF.

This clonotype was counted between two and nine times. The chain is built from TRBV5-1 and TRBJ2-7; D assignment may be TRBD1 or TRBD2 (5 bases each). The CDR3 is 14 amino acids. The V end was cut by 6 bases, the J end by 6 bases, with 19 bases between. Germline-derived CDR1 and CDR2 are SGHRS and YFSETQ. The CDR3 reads CASIGGRANSEQYF. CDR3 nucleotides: TGCGCCAGCATCGGAGGCAGGGCGAATTCCGAGCAGTACTTC.

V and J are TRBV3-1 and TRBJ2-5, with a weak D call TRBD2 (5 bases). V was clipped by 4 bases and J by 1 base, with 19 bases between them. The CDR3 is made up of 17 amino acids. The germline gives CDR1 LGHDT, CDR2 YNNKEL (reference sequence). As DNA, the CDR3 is TGTGCCAGCAGCCTCCGGGTGGGGAGCGGAACCCAAGAGACCCAGTACTTC. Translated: CASSLRVGSGTQETQYF.

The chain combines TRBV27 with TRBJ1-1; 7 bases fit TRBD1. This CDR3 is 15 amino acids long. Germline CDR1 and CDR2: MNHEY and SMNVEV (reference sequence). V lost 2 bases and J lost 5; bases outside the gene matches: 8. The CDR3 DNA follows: TGTGCCAGCAGTTTACGGGGAGGGGGCTTTACTGAAGCTTTCTTT. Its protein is CASSLRGGGFTEAFF.

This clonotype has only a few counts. The CDR3 sequence is CASSLGDRERNEQFF. CDR3 nucleotides: TGCGCCAGCAGCTTGGGGGACAGGGAAAGGAATGAGCAGTTCTTC. V gene TRBV5-1 combines with J gene TRBJ2-1; TRBD1 agrees at 9 bases. Germline V gene sequence: CDR1 SGHRS, CDR2 YFSETQ. The V and J ends lost 0 bases and 7 bases, in that order; junction bases with no gene match: 5. The CDR3 contains 15 residues. Looking up the rest from reference TRBV5-1 and TRBJ2-1 gives the full variable domain: KAGVTQTPRYLIKTRGQQVTLSCSPISGHRSVSWYQQTPGQGLQFLFEYFSETQRNKGNFPGRFSGRQFSNSRSEMNVSTLELGDSALYLCASSLGDRERNEQFFGPGTRLTVL.

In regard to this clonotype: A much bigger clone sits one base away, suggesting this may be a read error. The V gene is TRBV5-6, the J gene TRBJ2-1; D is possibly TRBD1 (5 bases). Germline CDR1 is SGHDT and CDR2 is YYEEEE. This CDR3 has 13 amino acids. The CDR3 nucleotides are TGTGCCAGCGGCTTGGGGCCCCGCAATGAGCAGTTCTTC. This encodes CASGLGPRNEQFF. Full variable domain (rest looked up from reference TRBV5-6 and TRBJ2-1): DAGVTQSPTHLIKTRGQQVTLRCSPKSGHDTVSWYQQALGQGPQFIFQYYEEEERQRGNFPDRFSGHQFPNYSSELNVNALLLGDSALYLCASGLGPRNEQFFGPGTRLTVL.

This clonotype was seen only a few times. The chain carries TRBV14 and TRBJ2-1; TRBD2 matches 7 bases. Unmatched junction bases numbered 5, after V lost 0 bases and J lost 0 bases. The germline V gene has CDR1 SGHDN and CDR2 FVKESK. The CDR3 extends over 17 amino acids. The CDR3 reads CASSQDLPSGSYNEQFF. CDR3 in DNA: TGTGCCAGCAGCCAAGATTTGCCTAGCGGCTCCTACAATGAGCAGTTCTTC.

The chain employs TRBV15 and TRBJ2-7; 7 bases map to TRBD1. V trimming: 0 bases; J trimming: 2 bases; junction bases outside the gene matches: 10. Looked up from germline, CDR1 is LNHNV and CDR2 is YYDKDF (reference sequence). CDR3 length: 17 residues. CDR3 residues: CATSRERSTGLAYEQYF. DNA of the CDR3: TGTGCCACCAGCAGAGAAAGGTCGACAGGGTTGGCCTACGAGCAGTACTTC. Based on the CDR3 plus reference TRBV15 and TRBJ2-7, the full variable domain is DAMVIQNPRYQVTQFGKPVTLSCSQTLNHNVMYWYQQKSSQAPKLLFHYYDKDFNNEADTPDNFQSRRPNTSFCFLDIRSPGLGDTAMYLCATSRERSTGLAYEQYFGPGTRLTVT.

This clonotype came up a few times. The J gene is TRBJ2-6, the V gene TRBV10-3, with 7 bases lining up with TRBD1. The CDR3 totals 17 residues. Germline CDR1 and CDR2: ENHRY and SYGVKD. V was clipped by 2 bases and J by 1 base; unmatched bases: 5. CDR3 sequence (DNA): TGTGCCATCAGTGAGGGGGGACAGCCTTCTGGGGCCAACGTCCTGACTTTC. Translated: CAISEGGQPSGANVLTF.

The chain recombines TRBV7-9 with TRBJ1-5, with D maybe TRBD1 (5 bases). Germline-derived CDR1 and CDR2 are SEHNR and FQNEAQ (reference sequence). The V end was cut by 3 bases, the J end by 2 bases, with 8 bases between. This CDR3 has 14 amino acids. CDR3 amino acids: CASSLTEGNQPQHF. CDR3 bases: TGTGCCAGCAGCTTGACAGAAGGCAATCAGCCCCAGCATTTT.

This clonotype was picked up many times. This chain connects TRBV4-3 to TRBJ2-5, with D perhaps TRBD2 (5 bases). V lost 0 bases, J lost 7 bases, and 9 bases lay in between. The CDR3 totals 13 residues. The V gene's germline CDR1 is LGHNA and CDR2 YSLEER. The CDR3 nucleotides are TGCGCCAGCAGCCAAGATAGTGAGGGGACCCAGTACTTC. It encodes CASSQDSEGTQYF.